A single sample gave rise to the 7 T cell receptor beta chains below, sequenced in a study of CD8 T cells in ankylosing spondylitis. TCRdb fed the 5' RACE reads into MiXCR, producing one record per CDR3 protein. The profile shows some 250,000 distinct CDR3 sequences, approximately 9% of them singletons. The sequencing sample was made of blood, either unsorted or a sorted T cell fraction (not recorded which). The source of these receptors is a male donor with ankylosing spondylitis or in good health (not recorded which).

The table lists this clonotype with many counts. The rearrangement links TRBV6-5 to TRBJ2-7; TRBD1 matches 9 bases. CDR1 and CDR2 from the germline V gene are MNHEY and SVGAGI. Unmatched junction bases numbered 12, after V lost 7 bases and J lost 2 bases. The CDR3 is made up of 16 amino acids. In nucleotides, the CDR3 is TGTGCCAGCATTAGGGCAACAGGGGGCTCTACCTACGAGCAGTACTTC. Encoded protein: CASIRATGGSTYEQYF.

This clonotype was seen many times. This chain connects TRBV20-1 to TRBJ2-3, with a weak D call TRBD1 (6 bases). Germline CDR1 DFQATT, CDR2 SNEGSKA (reference sequence). The CDR3 loop spans 13 amino acids. Trimming took 4 bases from V and 0 from J, leaving 8 bases between them. The CDR3 DNA reads TGCAGTGCTAAGACAGGTAGCACAGATACGCAGTATTTT. Residues: CSAKTGSTDTQYF.

This clonotype came up many times. The gene calls are TRBV5-1 and TRBJ1-1; D is unclear. This CDR3 is 15 amino acids long. Germline V lookup: CDR1 SGHRS, CDR2 YFSETQ. V was shortened by 7 bases and J by 3 bases, with 19 bases between the two germline ends. This CDR3 is CASPPARVGYTEAFF. In DNA, the CDR3 is TGCGCCAGCCCCCCAGCTAGGGTCGGGTACACTGAAGCTTTCTTT.

This clonotype was seen many times. V is TRBV2 and J is TRBJ2-3; TRBD2 might be the D (6 bases). V dropped 8 bases and J dropped 2 bases, with 14 bases sitting between them. CDR1 is SNHLY and CDR2 is FYNNEI in the germline V gene. The length of the CDR3 is 14 residues. CDR3 sequence reads: CASGRTVHTDTQYF. DNA for the CDR3: TGTGCCAGCGGGAGGACCGTGCACACAGATACGCAGTATTTT.

This clonotype was observed at least ten times. The chain links TRBV19 to TRBJ2-7; D may be TRBD2 (5 bases). The ends were cut back, 3 bases at V and 2 bases at J, with 5 bases in the middle. CDR1 and CDR2 (germline): LNHDA, SQIVND (reference sequence). There are 12 residues in the CDR3. The CDR3 region is CASSMGAYEQYF. The CDR3 bases are TGTGCCAGTAGTATGGGAGCCTACGAGCAGTACTTC.

There are many counts of this clonotype. The chain carries TRBV29-1 and TRBJ2-1; TRBD2 agrees at 9 bases. Germline V gene sequence: CDR1 SQVTM, CDR2 ANQGSEA. The CDR3 totals 14 residues. The CDR3 reads CSTRASGAYNEQFF. The CDR3 DNA sequence: TGCAGTACAAGAGCTAGCGGGGCCTACAATGAGCAGTTCTTC.

This clonotype was detected many times. The rearrangement joins TRBV5-1 to TRBJ2-2; D gene ambiguous. The germline gives CDR1 SGHRS, CDR2 YFSETQ. The CDR3 consists of 16 residues. The V end was cut by 0 bases, the J end by 2 bases, with 11 bases between. Here the CDR3 reads CASSLGANRNTGELFF. DNA of the CDR3: TGCGCCAGCAGCTTGGGAGCTAACAGAAACACCGGGGAGCTGTTTTTT.